The 9 T cell receptor beta chains presented below share a single source sample, sequenced in a study of T cell clonality in common variable immunodeficiency. Clones were sequenced by immunoSEQ multiplex PCR, and TCRdb holds only the in-frame ones, with some missing. Singletons are absent from the sample, which has tens of thousands of clones. The sequenced sample was peripheral blood mononuclear cells. The receptors here all came from a person aged 18 to 70 in good health.

This clone was detected ten times or more. The read terminates 3 residues ahead of where the CDR3 ends, so the germline J gene completes it. The chain couples TRBV20-1 to TRBJ2-3, with D maybe TRBD2 (5 bases). Germline V CDR1 and CDR2: DFQATT, SNEGSKA (reference sequence). There are 14 residues in the CDR3. V dropped 5 bases and J dropped 0 bases, with 12 bases sitting between them. CDR3 residues: CSAPRPGSTDTQYF. The CDR3 bases that were read are TGCAGTGCTCCTCGCCCGGGGAGCACAGATACG.

This clone occurred many times. The CDR3 end is not reached by the read, which stops 3 residues before it; the germline J gene fills it in. V gene TRBV4-1 combines with J gene TRBJ1-1; 10 bases are shared with TRBD1. With V trimmed by 1 base and J by 5 bases, 1 base remained unmatched. Per the germline V gene, CDR1 is MGHRA and CDR2 is YSYEKL. This CDR3 comprises 14 residues. The CDR3 reads CASSQGDRGTEAFF. Partial CDR3 DNA: TGCGCCAGCAGCCAAGGGGACAGGGGAACTGAA.

This clone was detected many times. The CDR3 goes on 3 residues after the read ends, and that part is filled in from the germline J gene. The chain joins TRBV28 to TRBJ2-1, with 7 positions matching TRBD1. The J segment lost 6 bases and the V segment lost 4 bases, leaving 6 bases of the junction unmatched. The CDR3 loop spans 14 amino acids. CDR1 is MDHEN and CDR2 is SYDVKM in the germline V gene. CDR3 bases read: TGTGCCAGCAGTTGGAACAGGGGAGCCAATGAG. Translated, it gives CASSWNRGANE. The full CDR3 protein is CASSWNRGANEQFF.

Ten or more counts support this clone. The read finishes 3 residues shy of the CDR3 end, and the germline J gene is used to complete it. The chain joins TRBV7-6 to TRBJ2-1; TRBD2 matches 9 bases. The germline V gene encodes CDR1 SGHVS and CDR2 FNYEAQ. V was pared by 5 bases and J by 3 bases, with 5 bases of the junction left unmatched. The CDR3 extends over 15 amino acids. The CDR3 reads CASSPRLAVYNEQFF. The part of the CDR3 DNA that was read is TGTGCCAGCAGCCCCCGACTAGCGGTCTACAATGAG.

This clone has at least ten counts. The read terminates 3 residues before the CDR3 end, so the remaining end is supplied by the germline J gene. This chain uses TRBV7-3 with TRBJ1-1, with 8 bases aligning to TRBD1. Germline loops: CDR1 SGHTA, CDR2 FQGTGA. The CDR3 has 13 residues. V was clipped by 2 bases and J by 4 bases; unmatched bases: 0. CDR3 DNA (partial): TGTGCCAGCAGCTTACAGGGGGCCACTGAA. Its translation: CASSLQGATE. The entire CDR3 reads CASSLQGATEAFF.

This clone was picked up many times. CDR3 region: CSALPGTGGGKNIQYF. The part of the CDR3 DNA that was read is TGCAGTGCACTTCCCGGGACAGGGGGCGGCAAAAACATT. The rearrangement joins TRBV20-1 to TRBJ2-4; 12 bases match TRBD1. The read comes to an end 3 residues before the CDR3 does, leaving the germline J gene to fill in the end. Germline loops: CDR1 DFQATT, CDR2 SNEGSKA (reference sequence). The CDR3 is 16 amino acids. Trimming cost V 6 bases and J 3 bases; bases outside gene matches: 9.

This clone has at least ten counts. The read ends 3 residues early relative to the CDR3; the germline J gene fills the gap. The chain links TRBV27 to TRBJ1-2; TRBD1 aligns across 7 bases. The CDR3 has 15 amino acids. V trimming: 2 bases; J trimming: 7 bases; junction bases outside the gene matches: 10. Germline CDR1 MNHEY, CDR2 SMNVEV (reference sequence). CDR3 DNA (partial): TGTGCCAGCAGTTTAAACGGGGACAGTTATAGTGGC. Protein: CASSLNGDSYSG. In full, the CDR3 is CASSLNGDSYSGYTF.

This clone came up many times. Read data end 3 residues before the CDR3 end; the end is taken from the germline J gene. The rearrangement links TRBV7-3 to TRBJ2-2, with D perhaps matching TRBD1 (6 bases). CDR3 length: 18 residues. Trimming removed 1 base from V and 4 bases from J, with 19 bases in between. Germline V gene lookup returns CDR1 SGHTA and CDR2 FQGTGA. The CDR3 sequence is CASSLMKPTGLGTGELFF. The CDR3 DNA, read in part, is TGTGCCAGCAGCTTAATGAAGCCCACAGGGTTGGGCACCGGGGAG.

This clone was observed a handful of times. Read coverage stops 3 residues before the CDR3 terminus; the germline J gene supplies the remainder. This chain connects TRBV18 to TRBJ1-1; D is uncertain. V was pared by 5 bases and J by 1 base, with 8 bases between. CDR3 size: 13 residues. Germline CDR1 KGHSH, CDR2 LQKENI. This CDR3 reads CASSSQANTEAFF. CDR3 DNA, as far as it was read: TGTGCCAGCTCATCTCAAGCGAACACTGAA.